Listed below are T cell receptor beta chains from one sample, sequenced in a study of CD8 T cells in Susac syndrome. One entry per CDR3 protein results from TCRdb running MiXCR on the immunoSEQ multiplex PCR reads. Of under 55,000 distinct CDR3 sequences detected, 93% appear once; the ten largest clones hold around 0.55%. The sample comprised CD8+ T cells from PBMCs. These receptors originate from a human donor with multiple sclerosis. The CDR3 runs from the conserved cysteine through the conserved F or W. Each record gives: D gene, J gene, clone size, V gene, CDR3 DNA, CDR3 protein. A D gene is named only where the DNA matches it firmly. A row's size may be missing; if present it is once, few, many or a size class.

d_gene: .; j_gene: TRBJ1-2; abundance: .; v_gene: TRBV7-3; CDR3nt: TGTGCCAGCAGCTCTTGGCAGGGAGACTATGGCTACACCTTC; CDR3aa: CASSSWQGDYGYTF
d_gene: TRBD2; j_gene: TRBJ2-1; abundance: .; v_gene: TRBV19; CDR3nt: TGTGCCAGTGGTACTAGCGGATCCTACAATGAGCAGTTCTTC; CDR3aa: CASGTSGSYNEQFF
d_gene: .; j_gene: TRBJ1-1; abundance: .; v_gene: TRBV29-1; CDR3nt: TGCAGCGTTGGAGACAGTAGAACTGAAGCTTTCTTT; CDR3aa: CSVGDSRTEAFF
d_gene: TRBD2; j_gene: TRBJ2-5; abundance: .; v_gene: TRBV10-1; CDR3nt: TGCGCCAGCAGTGACGCGCGGGAAGCGGGGGAGACCGACCAAGAGACCCAGTACTTC; CDR3aa: CASSDAREAGETDQETQYF
d_gene: .; j_gene: TRBJ1-2; abundance: .; v_gene: TRBV7-9; CDR3nt: TGTGCCAGCAGCCTGTCCCTGGACCTATCTCGATATGGCTACACCTTC; CDR3aa: CASSLSLDLSRYGYTF
d_gene: .; j_gene: TRBJ1-2; abundance: .; v_gene: TRBV27; CDR3nt: TGTGCCAGCAGCCCCGCGGGGAGTAACTATGGCTACACCTTC; CDR3aa: CASSPAGSNYGYTF
d_gene: .; j_gene: TRBJ1-1; abundance: .; v_gene: TRBV4-3; CDR3nt: TGCGCCAGCAGCCCCAATATACATATGAACACTGAAGCTTTCTTT; CDR3aa: CASSPNIHMNTEAFF
d_gene: .; j_gene: TRBJ2-2; abundance: .; v_gene: TRBV4-3; CDR3nt: TGCGCCAGCAGTCAAGAAAGGGCAGGAATCACCGGGGAGCTGTTTTTT; CDR3aa: CASSQERAGITGELFF
d_gene: .; j_gene: TRBJ1-5; abundance: .; v_gene: TRBV15; CDR3nt: TGTGCCACCCGTCCCGGACAACGGAATCAGCCCCAGCATTTT; CDR3aa: CATRPGQRNQPQHF
d_gene: .; j_gene: TRBJ2-7; abundance: .; v_gene: TRBV20-1; CDR3nt: TGCAGTGCTAGAATGTCAGGGATCGAGCAGTACTTC; CDR3aa: CSARMSGIEQYF
d_gene: .; j_gene: TRBJ1-5; abundance: once; v_gene: TRBV12-3/TRBV12-4; CDR3nt: TGTGCCAGCAGGGAAGGGAATCAGCCCCAGCATTTT; CDR3aa: CASREGNQPQHF
d_gene: .; j_gene: TRBJ1-6; abundance: .; v_gene: TRBV7-9; CDR3nt: TGTGCCAGCAGCTTATTCCAGGGATTCTATAATTCACCCCTCCACTTT; CDR3aa: CASSLFQGFYNSPLHF
d_gene: .; j_gene: TRBJ2-3; abundance: .; v_gene: TRBV6-4; CDR3nt: TGTGCCAGCAGTGAAAGGGCGGAAGATACGCAGTATTTT; CDR3aa: CASSERAEDTQYF
d_gene: TRBD1; j_gene: TRBJ2-3; abundance: once; v_gene: TRBV18; CDR3nt: TGTGCCAGCTCCGACTTCGGGACAGCCTATTTCGGCACAGATACGCAGTATTTT; CDR3aa: CASSDFGTAYFGTDTQYF
d_gene: .; j_gene: TRBJ2-1; abundance: .; v_gene: TRBV5-1; CDR3nt: TGCGCCAGCAGCTTGGCACCCGAGAGGTATCCGCGCGTGGGTGAGCAGTTCTTC; CDR3aa: CASSLAPERYPRVGEQFF
d_gene: TRBD1; j_gene: TRBJ2-7; abundance: once; v_gene: TRBV19; CDR3nt: TGTGCCAGTAGTACCCCCGGGACAGGGGATTTACATGAGCAGTACTTC; CDR3aa: CASSTPGTGDLHEQYF
d_gene: TRBD1; j_gene: TRBJ1-5; abundance: .; v_gene: TRBV15; CDR3nt: TGTGCCACCAAAACGGCAGGGGGCAGTCAGCCCCAGCATTTT; CDR3aa: CATKTAGGSQPQHF
d_gene: TRBD1; j_gene: TRBJ1-4; abundance: .; v_gene: TRBV11-2; CDR3nt: TGTGCCAGCAGCTACGGGACACGACTGACAGGGACCGAAAAACTGTTTTTT; CDR3aa: CASSYGTRLTGTEKLFF
d_gene: .; j_gene: TRBJ2-7; abundance: .; v_gene: TRBV12-3/TRBV12-4; CDR3nt: TGTGCCAGCACCTCCGGGAGTTACGAGCAGTACTTC; CDR3aa: CASTSGSYEQYF
d_gene: TRBD2; j_gene: TRBJ2-1; abundance: once; v_gene: TRBV4-3; CDR3nt: TGCGCCAGCAGCCCCGGTGATAGCGGGGGGCTTGAGCAGTTCTTC; CDR3aa: CASSPGDSGGLEQFF
d_gene: .; j_gene: TRBJ2-7; abundance: .; v_gene: TRBV4-1; CDR3nt: TGCGCCAGCGCAGCAACAGGGAGTGGATACGAGCAGTACTTC; CDR3aa: CASAATGSGYEQYF
d_gene: .; j_gene: TRBJ2-1; abundance: .; v_gene: TRBV6-5; CDR3nt: TGTGCCAGCAGTTACATGGACAACTACAATGAGCAGTTCTTC; CDR3aa: CASSYMDNYNEQFF
d_gene: TRBD2; j_gene: TRBJ2-1; abundance: .; v_gene: TRBV6-2/TRBV6-3; CDR3nt: TGTGCCAACAGTTCTGAGCGGGGGGGCCATGAGCAGTTCTTC; CDR3aa: CANSSERGGHEQFF
d_gene: .; j_gene: TRBJ1-5; abundance: .; v_gene: TRBV6-2/TRBV6-3; CDR3nt: TGTGCCAGCAGCCCTGGACATTTCAATCAGCCCCAGCATTTT; CDR3aa: CASSPGHFNQPQHF
d_gene: .; j_gene: TRBJ2-7; abundance: .; v_gene: TRBV20-1; CDR3nt: TGCAGTGCTTCTGACACTCAACTCTACGAGCAGTACTTC; CDR3aa: CSASDTQLYEQYF
d_gene: .; j_gene: TRBJ1-2; abundance: once; v_gene: TRBV4-3; CDR3nt: TGCGCCAGCAGCCAAGAGGCCGGGGGACGCTATGGCTACACCTTC; CDR3aa: CASSQEAGGRYGYTF
d_gene: .; j_gene: TRBJ1-1; abundance: .; v_gene: TRBV7-6; CDR3nt: TGTGCCAGCAGCTTCAGTTTTATGAACACTGAAGCTTTCTTT; CDR3aa: CASSFSFMNTEAFF
d_gene: .; j_gene: TRBJ2-2; abundance: once; v_gene: TRBV7-6; CDR3nt: TGTGCCAGCAGCTGGACCATAACAGGGAGCACCGGGGAGCTGTTTTTT; CDR3aa: CASSWTITGSTGELFF
d_gene: .; j_gene: TRBJ2-1; abundance: .; v_gene: TRBV5-1; CDR3nt: TGCGCCAGCAGCTTGGGCCTTGTGGGTGAGCAGTTCTTC; CDR3aa: CASSLGLVGEQFF
d_gene: .; j_gene: TRBJ2-6; abundance: .; v_gene: TRBV6-2/TRBV6-3; CDR3nt: TGTGCCAGCAGCCAGGGCAGCTCTGGGGCCAACGTCCTGACTTTC; CDR3aa: CASSQGSSGANVLTF
d_gene: TRBD1; j_gene: TRBJ1-2; abundance: .; v_gene: TRBV2; CDR3nt: TGTGCCAGCAGCCGACAGGGACACTATGGCTACACCTTC; CDR3aa: CASSRQGHYGYTF
d_gene: .; j_gene: TRBJ1-1; abundance: .; v_gene: TRBV19; CDR3nt: TGTGCCGCAGGGGCGGGGGGCAAAGCTTTCTTT; CDR3aa: CAAGAGGKAFF
d_gene: TRBD1; j_gene: TRBJ2-1; abundance: once; v_gene: TRBV27; CDR3nt: TGTGCCAGCAGCCCGGACAGGGGGCGGAATGAGCAGTTCTTC; CDR3aa: CASSPDRGRNEQFF
d_gene: .; j_gene: TRBJ1-3; abundance: once; v_gene: TRBV12-3/TRBV12-4; CDR3nt: TGTGCCAGCAGTTTAGGGGGGCTTGGGGGAAACACCATATATTTT; CDR3aa: CASSLGGLGGNTIYF